Listed below are T cell receptor beta chains from one sample, sequenced in a study of spatial heterogeneity in lung cancer. From the 5' RACE reads, TCRdb called clonotypes with MiXCR, one entry per CDR3 protein. The sample includes 28,000 or so distinct CDR3 sequences, 7.5% to 10% of them seen just once. This specimen consisted of PBMCs, obtained at surgery. These receptor sequences come from a female donor with early-stage non-small cell lung cancer. CDR3s include the opening cysteine and the closing phenylalanine or tryptophan. A D gene is named only where the DNA matches it firmly.

d_call j_call v_call cdr3_aa
- TRBJ1-1 TRBV4-2 CASSQDSALAGLTEAFF
- TRBJ1-2 TRBV10-3 CAISERTARNYGYTF
- TRBJ1-1 TRBV7-8 CASSLFRDTEAFF
TRBD2 TRBJ2-1 TRBV11-3 CASSPESGTYNEQFF
TRBD2 TRBJ2-1 TRBV29-1 CSVRTSGSRYNEQFF
- TRBJ1-5 TRBV20-1 CSFRANEGQPQHF
- TRBJ1-1 TRBV28 CASRSLQRNTEAFF
- TRBJ1-2 TRBV4-2 CASSQDRGGAVNYGYTF
TRBD1 TRBJ1-4 TRBV19 CASRYQTGANEKLFF
TRBD1 TRBJ2-1 TRBV6-5 CASRGTTGTGKYNEQFF
TRBD1 TRBJ1-6 TRBV5-1 CASSLGTGNSPLHF
- TRBJ1-2 TRBV2 CASSEALIRGGYTF
- TRBJ1-5 TRBV20-1 CSAESGISNQPQHF
- TRBJ1-1 TRBV5-5 CASSWEGNTEAFF
TRBD2 TRBJ2-7 TRBV28 CASTVAGDGQYF
TRBD1 TRBJ1-4 TRBV20-1 CSAAGQATNEKLFF
TRBD2 TRBJ2-1 TRBV7-9 CASSYPLRESRDEQFF
- TRBJ1-1 TRBV15 CATSREEGPRGTEAFF
- TRBJ1-1 TRBV14 CASEPHVRGDSTEAFF
- TRBJ1-3 TRBV12-3/TRBV12-4 CASSHTDSGNTIYF
- TRBJ2-7 TRBV28 CASSPLPQPGHYEQYF
- TRBJ1-4 TRBV20-1 CSASPTPALPLELFF